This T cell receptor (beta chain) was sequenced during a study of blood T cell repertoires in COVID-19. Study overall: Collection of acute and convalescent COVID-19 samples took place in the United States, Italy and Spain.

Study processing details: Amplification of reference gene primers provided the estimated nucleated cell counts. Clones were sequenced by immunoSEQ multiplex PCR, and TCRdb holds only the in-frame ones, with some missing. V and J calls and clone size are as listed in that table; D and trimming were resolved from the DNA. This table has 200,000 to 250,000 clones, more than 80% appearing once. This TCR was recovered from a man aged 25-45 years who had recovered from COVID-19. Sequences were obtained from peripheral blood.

The CDR3 sequence is CASSLGDRGLNEQFF. The CDR3 DNA follows: TGCGCCAGCAGCTTGGGGGACAGGGGACTCAATGAGCAGTTCTTC. The chain uses TRBV5-1 and TRBJ2-1; TRBD1 matches at 10 bases. The ends lost 0 bases at V and 6 bases at J; junction bases unmatched: 3. Germline CDR1 and CDR2: SGHRS and YFSETQ. This CDR3 spans 15 amino acids. Combining the CDR3 with reference TRBV5-1 and TRBJ2-1 gives the whole variable domain KAGVTQTPRYLIKTRGQQVTLSCSPISGHRSVSWYQQTPGQGLQFLFEYFSETQRNKGNFPGRFSGRQFSNSRSEMNVSTLELGDSALYLCASSLGDRGLNEQFFGPGTRLTVL.